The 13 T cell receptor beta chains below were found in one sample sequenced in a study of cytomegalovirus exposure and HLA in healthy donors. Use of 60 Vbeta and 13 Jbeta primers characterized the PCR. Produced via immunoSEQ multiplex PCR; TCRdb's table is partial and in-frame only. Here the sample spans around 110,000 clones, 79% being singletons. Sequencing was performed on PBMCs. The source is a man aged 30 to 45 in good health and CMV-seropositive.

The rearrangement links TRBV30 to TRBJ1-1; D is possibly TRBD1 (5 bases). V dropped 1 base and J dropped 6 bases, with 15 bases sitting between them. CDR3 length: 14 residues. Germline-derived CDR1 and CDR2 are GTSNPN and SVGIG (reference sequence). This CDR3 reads CAWSGKGRGSEAFF. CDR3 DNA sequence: TGTGCCTGGAGTGGTAAGGGGCGGGGATCTGAAGCTTTCTTT. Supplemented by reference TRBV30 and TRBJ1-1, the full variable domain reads SQTIHQWPATLVQPVGSPLSLECTVEGTSNPNLYWYRQAAGRGLQLLFYSVGIGQISSEVPQNLSASRPQDRQFILSSKKLLLSDSGFYLCAWSGKGRGSEAFFGQGTRLTVV.

The CDR3 coding sequence is TGTGCCAGCAGTGAAGGGGTGAGGGGCTACACCTTC. This translates into CASSEGVRGYTF. V usage is TRBV2 and J usage is TRBJ1-2; D remains ambiguous. The CDR3 is 12 residues long. Germline V gives CDR1 SNHLY, CDR2 FYNNEI. Trimming stripped 1 base from V and 8 bases from J, with 8 bases between.

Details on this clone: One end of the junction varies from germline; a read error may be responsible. The chain's CDR3 is CASCAGQTYNSPLHF. CDR3 sequence (DNA): TGTGCCAGCTGCGCTGGACAGACATATAATTCGCCCCTCCACTTT. J is TRBJ1-6 and V is TRBV9; TRBD1 is a possible D gene (6 bases). The germline CDR1 and CDR2 sequences are SGDLS and YYNGEE. The length of the CDR3 is 15 residues.

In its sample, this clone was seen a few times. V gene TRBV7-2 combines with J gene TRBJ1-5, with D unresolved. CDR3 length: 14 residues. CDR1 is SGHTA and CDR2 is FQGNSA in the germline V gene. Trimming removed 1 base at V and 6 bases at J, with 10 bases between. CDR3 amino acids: CASSLELGSQPQHF. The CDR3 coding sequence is TGTGCCAGCAGCTTAGAGTTGGGGAGTCAGCCCCAGCATTTT. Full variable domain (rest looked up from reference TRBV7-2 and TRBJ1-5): GAGVSQSPSNKVTEKGKDVELRCDPISGHTALYWYRQSLGQGLEFLIYFQGNSAPDKSGLPSDRFSAERTGGSVSTLTIQRTQQEDSAVYLCASSLELGSQPQHFGDGTRLSIL.

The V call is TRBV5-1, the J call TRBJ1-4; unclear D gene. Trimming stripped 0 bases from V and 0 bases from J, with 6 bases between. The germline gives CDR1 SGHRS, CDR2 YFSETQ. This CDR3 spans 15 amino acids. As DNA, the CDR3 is TGCGCCAGCAGCTTGGGTTCCGCAACTAATGAAAAACTGTTTTTT. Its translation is CASSLGSATNEKLFF.

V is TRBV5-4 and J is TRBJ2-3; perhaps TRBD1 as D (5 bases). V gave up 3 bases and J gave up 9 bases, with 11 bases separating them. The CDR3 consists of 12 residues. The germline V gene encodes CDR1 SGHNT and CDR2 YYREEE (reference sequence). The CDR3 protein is CASSSGQTTQYF. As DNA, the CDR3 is TGTGCCAGCAGCTCCGGACAAACCACGCAGTATTTT.

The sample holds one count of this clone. The chain's CDR3 is CASSYSEQGYDYEQYF. DNA of the CDR3: TGTGCCAGCAGTTACTCTGAACAGGGATACGACTACGAGCAGTACTTC. The rearrangement uses TRBV6-6 and TRBJ2-7, with a possible D match to TRBD1 (6 bases). Trimming took 0 bases from V and 3 from J, leaving 15 bases between them. Per germline, CDR1 MNHNY and CDR2 SVGAGI (reference sequence). CDR3 length equals 16 residues.

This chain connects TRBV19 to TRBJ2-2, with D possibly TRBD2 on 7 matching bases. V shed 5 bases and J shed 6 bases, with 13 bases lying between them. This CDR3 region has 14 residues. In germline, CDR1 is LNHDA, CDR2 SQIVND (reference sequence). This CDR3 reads CASSLGGQAGELFF. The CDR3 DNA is TGTGCCAGTAGTTTGGGGGGGCAGGCCGGGGAGCTGTTTTTT. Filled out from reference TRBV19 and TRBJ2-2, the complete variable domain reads DGGITQSPKYLFRKEGQNVTLSCEQNLNHDAMYWYRQDPGQGLRLIYYSQIVNDFQKGDIAEGYSVSREKKESFPLTVTSAQKNPTAFYLCASSLGGQAGELFFGEGSRLTVL.

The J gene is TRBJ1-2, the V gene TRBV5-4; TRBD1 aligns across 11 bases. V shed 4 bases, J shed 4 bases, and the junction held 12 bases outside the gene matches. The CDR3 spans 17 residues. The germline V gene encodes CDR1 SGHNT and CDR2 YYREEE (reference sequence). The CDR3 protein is CASSLPGQGAIAYGYTF. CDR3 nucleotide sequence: TGTGCCAGCAGCCTACCAGGACAGGGGGCTATAGCCTATGGCTACACCTTC.

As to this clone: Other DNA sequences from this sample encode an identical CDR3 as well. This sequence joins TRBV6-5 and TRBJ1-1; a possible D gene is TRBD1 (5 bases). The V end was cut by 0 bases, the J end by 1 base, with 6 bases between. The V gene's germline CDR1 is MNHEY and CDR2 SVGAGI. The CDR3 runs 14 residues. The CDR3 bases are TGTGCCAGCAGTTACTCGGGGGGGAACACTGAAGCTTTCTTT. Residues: CASSYSGGNTEAFF.

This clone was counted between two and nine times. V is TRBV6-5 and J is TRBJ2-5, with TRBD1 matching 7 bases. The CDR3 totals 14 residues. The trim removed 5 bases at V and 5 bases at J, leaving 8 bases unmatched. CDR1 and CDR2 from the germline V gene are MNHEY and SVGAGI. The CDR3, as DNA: TGTGCCAGCAGTGCGACAGGGTCGCAGGAGACCCAGTACTTC. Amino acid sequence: CASSATGSQETQYF.

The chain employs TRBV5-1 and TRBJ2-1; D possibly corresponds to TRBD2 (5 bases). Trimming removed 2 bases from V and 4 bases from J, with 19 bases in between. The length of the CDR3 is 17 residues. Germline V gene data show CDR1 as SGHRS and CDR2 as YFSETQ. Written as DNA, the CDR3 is TGCGCCAGCAGCTTTACTGACCGGGAACTACCATACAATGAGCAGTTCTTC. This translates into CASSFTDRELPYNEQFF.

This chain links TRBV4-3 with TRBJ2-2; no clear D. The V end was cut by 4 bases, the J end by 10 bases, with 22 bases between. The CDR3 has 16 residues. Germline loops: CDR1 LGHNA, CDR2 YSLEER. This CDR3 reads CASSPLLTPVRVELFF. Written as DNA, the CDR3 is TGCGCCAGCAGCCCACTGCTCACTCCCGTACGTGTGGAGCTGTTTTTT.